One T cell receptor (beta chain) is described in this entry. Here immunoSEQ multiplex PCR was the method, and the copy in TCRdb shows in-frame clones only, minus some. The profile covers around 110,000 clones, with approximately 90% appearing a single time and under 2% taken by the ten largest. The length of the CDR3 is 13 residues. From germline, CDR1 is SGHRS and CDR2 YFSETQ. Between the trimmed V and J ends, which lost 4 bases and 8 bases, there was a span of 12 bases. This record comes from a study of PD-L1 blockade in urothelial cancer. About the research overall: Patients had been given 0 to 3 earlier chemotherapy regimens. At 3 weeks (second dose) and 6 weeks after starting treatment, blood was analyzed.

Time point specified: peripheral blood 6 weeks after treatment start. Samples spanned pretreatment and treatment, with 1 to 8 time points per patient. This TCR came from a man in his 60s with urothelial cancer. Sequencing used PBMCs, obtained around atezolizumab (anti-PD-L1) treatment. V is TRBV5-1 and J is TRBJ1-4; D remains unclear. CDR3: CASSPGPGEKLFF. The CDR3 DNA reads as TGCGCCAGCAGCCCTGGCCCAGGCGAAAAACTGTTTTTT. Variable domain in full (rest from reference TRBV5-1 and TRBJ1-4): KAGVTQTPRYLIKTRGQQVTLSCSPISGHRSVSWYQQTPGQGLQFLFEYFSETQRNKGNFPGRFSGRQFSNSRSEMNVSTLELGDSALYLCASSPGPGEKLFFGSGTQLSVL.